This T cell receptor (beta chain) came from a study of T-cell reconstitution after alpha-beta-depleted transplantation in children. Overall study findings and caveats: The high TCRbeta diversity at day 60 in some patients came from surviving recipient T cells and thymic progenitors.

This clonotype has more than one count but fewer than ten. Its antigen is unidentified. Preparing the TCRbeta library involved the use of unique molecular identifiers. TCRdb processed the PCR reads anew with MiXCR; each CDR3 protein has one entry. The sample lists about 980,000 distinct CDR3 sequences; around 30% were seen once. This clonotype originated in a boy younger than two who had a stem cell transplant for SCID, so the T cells may come from the graft donor. The sequences come from PBMCs, mostly from graft donor cells, collected 360 days after TCRalphabeta/CD19-depleted stem cell transplant.

The DNA for the CDR3 is TGTGCCAGCAGCTTAGCCCCCGGGGGCCCCGGATTCTACGAGCAGTACTTC. Its translation: CASSLAPGGPGFYEQYF. V and J are TRBV13 and TRBJ2-7; D possibly uses TRBD1 or TRBD2 (6 bases each). This CDR3 is built from 17 residues. V was pared by 1 base and J by 3 bases, with 19 bases between. In germline, CDR1 is PRHDT, CDR2 FYEKMQ (reference sequence).